The 32 T cell receptor beta chains in this list originate from one sample, sequenced in a study of human T cells and chemical hapten exposure. TCRdb reprocessed the RACE reads with MiXCR, giving one entry per CDR3 protein. The table shows 150,000 to 200,000 distinct CDR3 sequences, with about 20% occurring only once. Sample time point: patch test 1, 2 weeks after DPC sensitization. Treatment defined: therapeutic diphenylcyclopropenone sensitization with weekly scalp DPC. The sequenced sample was whole blood, obtained in connection with sensitization to the hapten diphenylcyclopropenone (DPC). Receptor source: a woman aged 45 to 65 with alopecia areata. Some clones in this sample may be carry-over from other donors' samples.

The chain couples TRBV5-1 to TRBJ2-1; D is undetermined. Germline V gene sequence: CDR1 SGHRS, CDR2 YFSETQ. The CDR3 loop spans 13 amino acids. V shed 0 bases and J shed 10 bases, with 11 bases lying between them. For the CDR3, the DNA is TGCGCCAGCAGCTTGGCTACGGGTGCGGAGCAGTTCTTC. This gives the protein CASSLATGAEQFF.

This clonotype turned up a few times. The chain combines TRBV12-3 or TRBV12-4 with TRBJ2-3; D is unresolved. The CDR3 runs 10 residues. The V and J ends lost 6 bases and 6 bases respectively, with 4 bases between them. CDR3 in amino acids: CASSRDTQYF. The CDR3 region has the DNA TGTGCCAGCAGCCGCGATACGCAGTATTTT.

A few counts support this clonotype. The chain has TRBV15 and TRBJ1-1; D call uncertain. Germline CDR1 is LNHNV and CDR2 is YYDKDF (reference sequence). Trimming took off 4 bases at V and 5 bases at J, with 14 bases between the two ends. CDR3 size: 14 residues. The CDR3 region has the DNA TGTGCCACCAGCACCACTGGGAGTGGTACTGAAGCTTTCTTT. This codes for CATSTTGSGTEAFF.

This clonotype came up many times. This chain uses TRBV3-1 with TRBJ1-4, with D possibly being TRBD1 (6 bases). The CDR3 spans 12 residues. Germline values: CDR1 LGHDT, CDR2 YNNKEL (reference sequence). Between the trimmed V and J ends, which lost 0 bases and 14 bases, there was a span of 10 bases. CDR3 in amino acids: CASSQDGQYLFF. Written as DNA, the CDR3 is TGTGCCAGCAGCCAAGATGGACAGTACCTGTTTTTT.

V gene TRBV5-1 combines with J gene TRBJ2-1; 7 bases fit TRBD1. V lost 4 bases to trimming and J lost 5 bases; unmatched junction nucleotides: 6. This CDR3 region has 14 residues. CDR1 is SGHRS and CDR2 is YFSETQ in the germline V gene. CDR3 sequence (DNA): TGCGCCAGCAGCACCCAGGGACAGAACAATGAGCAGTTCTTC. Residues: CASSTQGQNNEQFF.

This clonotype was picked up many times. V and J are TRBV7-2 and TRBJ2-1; D might be TRBD2 (7 bases). In germline, CDR1 is SGHTA, CDR2 FQGNSA. The V and J ends lost 5 bases and 7 bases respectively, with 12 bases between them. The CDR3 runs to 13 residues. CDR3 sequence: CASSRGGWNEQFF. In DNA, the CDR3 is TGTGCCAGCAGCCGCGGGGGCTGGAATGAGCAGTTCTTC.

This CDR3 is CASSYVSGRNEQFF. CDR3 DNA: TGTGCCAGCAGTTACGTTAGCGGGAGAAATGAGCAGTTCTTC. This chain links TRBV6-2 or TRBV6-3 with TRBJ2-1; 9 nucleotides agree with TRBD2. The length of the CDR3 is 14 residues. Germline assignment: CDR1 MNHEY and CDR2 SVGEGT. With V trimmed by 2 bases and J by 7 bases, 3 bases remained unmatched.

This clonotype was seen a few times. One junction end disagrees with the germline gene, perhaps due to a read error. CDR3 sequence reads: CSARDRESTGELFF. CDR3 DNA: TGCAGTGCTCGAGACAGGGAGAGCACCGGGGAGCTGTTTTTT. V is TRBV20-1 and J is TRBJ2-2, with TRBD1 identical over 7 bases. The germline V gene encodes CDR1 DFQATT and CDR2 SNEGSKA (reference sequence). The CDR3 consists of 14 residues.

The J gene is TRBJ2-7, the V gene TRBV6-5; D may be TRBD1 (5 bases). V was pared by 4 bases and J by 0 bases, with 13 bases between. The germline gives CDR1 MNHEY, CDR2 SVGAGI. CDR3 size: 15 residues. As DNA, the CDR3 is TGTGCCAGCAGTTCGTTGACAGAGAGCTCCTACGAGCAGTACTTC. Translated: CASSSLTESSYEQYF.

The rearrangement links TRBV10-3 to TRBJ2-7; 8 bases align to TRBD2. Germline CDR1 and CDR2: ENHRY and SYGVKD. The CDR3 covers 16 residues. With 6 bases clipped from V and 3 bases from J, the junction kept 13 bases outside the gene matches. The CDR3 loop reads CAIRRTPTAGVYEQYF. In DNA form, the CDR3 reads TGTGCCATCAGGAGAACCCCGACAGCGGGGGTCTACGAGCAGTACTTC.

Only a few counts were recorded for this clonotype. The chain joins TRBV12-3 or TRBV12-4 to TRBJ2-5, with 10 bases aligning to TRBD2. V lost 5 bases, J lost 1 base, and 7 bases stayed unmatched. CDR3 length: 16 residues. The CDR3 DNA sequence: TGTGCCAGCAGTAGGACTAGCGGAGATACCCAAGAGACCCAGTACTTC. Translated, it gives CASSRTSGDTQETQYF.

In its sample, this clonotype was seen a few times. The rearrangement joins TRBV7-9 to TRBJ2-1, with 10 bases matching TRBD2. CDR3 length equals 16 residues. V trimming: 4 bases; J trimming: 1 base; junction bases outside the gene matches: 4. Germline lookup yields CDR1 SEHNR and CDR2 FQNEAQ (reference sequence). CDR3 residues: CASSSTSGPSYNEQFF. The CDR3 DNA follows: TGTGCCAGCAGCTCGACTAGCGGGCCTTCCTACAATGAGCAGTTCTTC.

The rearrangement joins TRBV5-1 to TRBJ1-1; TRBD1 matches at 8 bases. The CDR3 contains 14 residues. V was pared by 2 bases and J by 6 bases, with 6 bases of the junction left unmatched. Germline CDR1 is SGHRS and CDR2 is YFSETQ. The CDR3 DNA follows: TGCGCCAGCAGCTTACAGGGGGTACTTTCTGAAGCTTTCTTT. Protein product: CASSLQGVLSEAFF.

The V and J genes are TRBV2 and TRBJ1-1, with D perhaps TRBD1 (5 bases). The CDR3 is made up of 15 amino acids. In germline, CDR1 is SNHLY, CDR2 FYNNEI. V was pared by 1 base and J by 4 bases, with 13 bases between. The CDR3 reads CASSEGGQGGTEAFF. The CDR3 bases are TGTGCCAGCAGTGAAGGAGGGCAGGGAGGCACTGAAGCTTTCTTT.

The chain employs TRBV20-1 and TRBJ2-7, with a tentative D call TRBD1 (5 bases). Germline values: CDR1 DFQATT, CDR2 SNEGSKA (reference sequence). V was clipped by 3 bases and J by 2 bases, with 11 bases between them. CDR3 length: 13 amino acids. CDR3 amino acids: CSASGQITYEQYF. The CDR3 nucleotides are TGCAGTGCTAGCGGACAAATTACCTACGAGCAGTACTTC.

The J gene is TRBJ1-1, the V gene TRBV18; D is unresolved. V lost 4 bases and J 4 bases, leaving 7 bases between the germline ends. Germline CDR1 and CDR2: KGHSH and LQKENI. The CDR3 extends over 12 amino acids. DNA for the CDR3: TGTGCCAGCTCACGGGAGGTCACTGAAGCTTTCTTT. Translating it yields CASSREVTEAFF.

A word on this clonotype: The junction shows a germline mismatch at one end, possibly a read error. The chain uses TRBV15 and TRBJ2-6; a weak D match, TRBD2 (6 bases). The CDR3 is made up of 18 amino acids. Germline V gene sequence: CDR1 LNHNV, CDR2 YYDKDF (reference sequence). CDR3 loop: CVTSRTSGLPSGANVLTF. The DNA of the CDR3 is TGTGTCACCAGCAGAACTTCGGGACTCCCATCTGGGGCCAACGTCCTGACTTTC. Complete variable domain (other parts from reference TRBV15 and TRBJ2-6): DAMVIQNPRYQVTQFGKPVTLSCSQTLNHNVMYWYQQKSSQAPKLLFHYYDKDFNNEADTPDNFQSRRPNTSFCFLDIRSPGLGDTAMYLCVTSRTSGLPSGANVLTFGAGSRLTVL.

The chain employs TRBV12-5 and TRBJ2-7; a weak D match, TRBD1 (5 bases). Trimming removed 4 bases from V and 2 bases from J, with 9 bases in between. The CDR3 has 13 amino acids. Germline-derived CDR1 and CDR2 are LGHNT and FRNRAP. The CDR3 DNA is TGTGCTAGTGGTTGGGGCATAACCTACGAGCAGTACTTC. It translates to CASGWGITYEQYF. The variable domain in full, completed from reference TRBV12-5 and TRBJ2-7, reads DARVTQTPRHKVTEMGQEVTMRCQPILGHNTVFWYRQTMMQGLELLAYFRNRAPLDDSGMPKDRFSAEMPDATLATLKIQPSEPRDSAVYFCASGWGITYEQYFGPGTRLTVT.

V usage is TRBV6-5 and J usage is TRBJ1-1; D call uncertain. Per germline, CDR1 MNHEY and CDR2 SVGAGI. Trimming shortened V by 2 bases and J by 5 bases, and 21 bases separated the two germline ends. This CDR3 is 17 amino acids long. This CDR3 is CASSYRSARPTGTEAFF. The CDR3 region has the DNA TGTGCCAGCAGTTACCGCAGCGCACGACCAACTGGGACTGAAGCTTTCTTT.

V is TRBV6-1 and J is TRBJ2-1, with TRBD2 identical over 10 bases. V was pared by 1 base and J by 9 bases, with 9 bases of the junction left unmatched. The CDR3 totals 16 residues. CDR1 MNHNS and CDR2 SASEGT come from the germline V gene. The chain's CDR3 is CASSEGASGSFGEQFF. In DNA, the CDR3 is TGTGCCAGCAGTGAAGGGGCTAGCGGGAGTTTCGGTGAGCAGTTCTTC.

The chain combines TRBV28 with TRBJ2-5; 9 nucleotides agree with TRBD2. The J segment lost 0 bases and the V segment lost 6 bases, leaving 8 bases of the junction unmatched. The CDR3 is 16 amino acids. CDR1 MDHEN and CDR2 SYDVKM come from the germline V gene. Written as DNA, the CDR3 is TGTGCCAGCAGGCAGACTAGCGGTCCGTACCAAGAGACCCAGTACTTC. Translating it yields CASRQTSGPYQETQYF.

This clonotype has just a few counts. The chain joins TRBV29-1 to TRBJ2-1, with D possibly being TRBD2 (6 bases). Germline V lookup: CDR1 SQVTM, CDR2 ANQGSEA. Trimming took 1 base from V and 1 from J, leaving 17 bases between them. This CDR3 spans 17 amino acids. The CDR3 coding sequence is TGCAGCGTTGAAGCACAACGGGGCGGGATATCCTACAATGAGCAGTTCTTC. Its protein is CSVEAQRGGISYNEQFF.

The gene calls are TRBV4-2 and TRBJ2-1, with D perhaps being TRBD1 or TRBD2 (5 bases each). Trimming stripped 1 base from V and 4 bases from J, with 11 bases between. Germline V gives CDR1 LGHNA, CDR2 YNFKEQ. CDR3 length: 15 residues. CDR3 in DNA: TGTGCCAGCAGCCAAGGAAGAGGGGAATACAATGAGCAGTTCTTC. Amino acids: CASSQGRGEYNEQFF.

This clonotype has a handful of counts. The chain employs TRBV5-1 and TRBJ2-1, with 12 bases identical to TRBD2. Germline V gene lookup returns CDR1 SGHRS and CDR2 YFSETQ. CDR3 length: 16 residues. J gave up 9 bases and V 4 bases, and 11 bases lay outside the gene matches. In DNA, the CDR3 is TGCGCCAGCAGCCCTGCGCTAGCGGGGGGGGTGGTTGAGCAGTTCTTC. Its protein is CASSPALAGGVVEQFF.

This clonotype was observed a few times. The chain recombines TRBV5-1 with TRBJ2-1; D not certain. This CDR3 has 15 residues. CDR1 and CDR2 (germline): SGHRS, YFSETQ. V shed 2 bases and J shed 7 bases, with 16 bases lying between them. The CDR3 spells CASSLRQSPSNEQFF. CDR3 sequence (DNA): TGCGCCAGCAGCTTACGTCAGTCCCCATCTAATGAGCAGTTCTTC. Based on the CDR3 plus reference TRBV5-1 and TRBJ2-1, the full variable domain is KAGVTQTPRYLIKTRGQQVTLSCSPISGHRSVSWYQQTPGQGLQFLFEYFSETQRNKGNFPGRFSGRQFSNSRSEMNVSTLELGDSALYLCASSLRQSPSNEQFFGPGTRLTVL.

The genes are TRBV21-1 and TRBJ2-1; the DNA was not used to check the table's D call, TRBD2. TRBV21-1 is classified as a pseudogene. CDR3 length: 16 residues. The CDR3 region is CASSIRTSGRGYEQFF. The CDR3 bases are TGTGCCAGCAGCATACGGACTAGCGGGAGGGGGTATGAGCAGTTCTTC.

In its sample, this clonotype was seen a few times. V gene TRBV12-3 or TRBV12-4 combines with J gene TRBJ2-3; the match to TRBD1 covers 7 bases. Germline trimming cut 8 bases from V and 2 bases from J; bases unmatched to any gene: 13. The CDR3 contains 16 residues. CDR3 in DNA: TGTGCCAGCTCCAGGGGGACAACTGGAAACACAGATACGCAGTATTTT. Translated, it gives CASSRGTTGNTDTQYF.

This rearrangement joins TRBV29-1 to TRBJ2-5, with 10 bases fitting TRBD2. The CDR3 extends over 15 amino acids. The V and J ends lost 7 bases and 5 bases, in that order; junction bases with no gene match: 13. Looked up from germline, CDR1 is SQVTM and CDR2 is ANQGSEA. CDR3: CSASSGSRSGETQYF. The DNA for the CDR3 is TGCAGCGCCTCTAGCGGGAGTCGTTCGGGGGAGACCCAGTACTTC.

This sequence joins TRBV20-1 and TRBJ2-4; TRBD2 matches at 11 bases. V lost 6 bases, J lost 4 bases, and 14 bases stayed unmatched. The CDR3 is 17 residues long. CDR1 is DFQATT, CDR2 SNEGSKA, per germline (reference sequence). The CDR3 protein is CSAHTRASGRSKNIQYF. The DNA of the CDR3 is TGCAGTGCCCATACCCGGGCTAGCGGGAGGTCTAAAAACATTCAGTACTTC.

This clonotype has ten or more counts. This chain links TRBV12-3 or TRBV12-4 with TRBJ1-1; a possible D gene is TRBD1 (6 bases). Deletions cut 3 bases from V and 1 base from J, with 12 bases between. There are 15 residues in the CDR3. In DNA, the CDR3 is TGTGCCAGCAGTTTGGCGGGGGCGGAGAACACTGAAGCTTTCTTT. Residues: CASSLAGAENTEAFF.

The chain carries TRBV7-2 and TRBJ2-1; D may correspond to TRBD1 or TRBD2 (5 bases each). Trimming removed 4 bases at V and 6 bases at J, with 16 bases between. This CDR3 comprises 15 residues. CDR1 SGHTA and CDR2 FQGNSA come from the germline V gene. The CDR3 DNA reads TGTGCCAGCAGCTGGGACGCCGTGTTGGGCAATGAGCAGTTCTTC. Its protein is CASSWDAVLGNEQFF.

The CDR3 DNA sequence: TGTGCCAGCAGTACCTCGGGGGGGCCGATAGAGACCCAGTACTTC. Amino acid sequence: CASSTSGGPIETQYF. J is TRBJ2-5 and V is TRBV6-5; 8 positions match TRBD2. Germline CDR1 is MNHEY and CDR2 is SVGAGI. Trimming took 5 bases from V and 4 from J; bases not matched to a gene: 9. The CDR3 loop spans 15 amino acids.